This T cell receptor beta chain was sequenced for a study of shared clonotypes between healthy human individuals (dated by TCRdb to the early 2020s). About the study as a whole: The cohort included a few men and a couple of women between 18 and 49 years of age. Blood TCR repertoires of five healthy adults were deeply sequenced to estimate repertoire size and the extent of clonotype sharing between individuals. Per donor, three plates each were used for CD4 naive and CD4 memory, two for CD8 naive, and one for CD8 memory. Leukapheresis yielded between about 0.94 and 8.9 billion PBMCs per donor. Libraries were prepared and TCR repertoires were sequenced by different laboratories using diverse techniques, in order to increase sequencing depth and limit assay-specific biases. Overall study results and their limits: Higher generation probabilities were observed for clonotypes shared by all four sorted-subset donors than for non-shared clonotypes. Sampling was limited to blood, and TCR repertoires in tissue likely differ from TCR repertoires in blood. Incomplete sequencing was indicated by rarefaction of sorted-subset datasets, despite the large sequencing depth. When several donors were compared, the shared fraction of clonotypes was approximately 5% for naive CD4, 3.5% for naive CD8, 2.3% for memory CD4, and around 0.37% for memory CD8. Based on pairwise subsampling, the degree of clonotype sharing among donors was expected to be affected by sequencing depth. Because the study included only a small number of donors, the genetic and exposure-history diversity represented was limited. Naive subsets generally had larger estimated clonotype richness than memory subsets did.

A remark on this clone: It has no known antigen specificity. Per-base qualities were not stored, and no clone one base away is much larger.

The germline V gene encodes CDR1 DFQATT and CDR2 SNEGSKA (reference sequence). The cysteine opens and the phenylalanine closes a CDR3 of 11 amino acids. Of the read, only the CDR3 DNA is kept; its 33 bases are in frame from base 1. V is shortened by 2 bases, J by 2 bases, and the region joining them spans 4 bases. Using the deep immunoSEQ assay, TCR CDR3 regions were amplified from genomic DNA by multiplex PCR. For each cell subset, the extracted genomic DNA was distributed evenly across all wells of several immunoSEQ 96-well plates, and each plate served as one replicate. Each replicate PCR for sorted subsets received around 0.2 ug genomic DNA, equal to roughly 33,000 T cell genomes. Purified libraries were measured with a Qubit 3.0 fluorometer, size-checked on a Bioanalyzer 2100, and measured again with the KAPA Library Quantification kit. Every immunoSEQ 96-well plate was sequenced on a separate single-read 150-cycle Illumina NextSeq 550 flow cell. The study's own analysis went as follows. Because the immunoSEQ output included only junctional sequences and no quality scores, the filtering could not be the same as the filtering used for full-length reads. To assign V/J genes and CDR3, sequences were annotated against IMGT germline references using PyIR, a Python wrapper for IgBLAST v1.9. Reads with weak V/J assignments (E-value above 1e-6), missing CDR3, stop codons, out-of-frame junctions, or ambiguous translated residues were removed. V3J clonotypes were defined as sequences sharing the same inferred V gene, J gene, and CDR3 amino acid sequence. Percentage overlap between repertoires was calculated by dividing the number of shared unique clonotypes by the size of the smaller repertoire. Three approaches were used to assess repertoire richness: RTK rarefaction, the Chao1 estimator, and Recon v2.1 estimates of unobserved clonotypes. For all TCRbeta clonotypes obtained by the gDNA method from a handful of donors, generation probabilities were computed with OLGA. The immuneACCESS repertoire file appears here via TCRdb, limited to in-frame rearrangements. These files lack a portion of the clones; in checked studies, under half of the deficit traces to unresolved V genes, and the cause of the others is not known. V, J and clone size were drawn from that table, and D and trimming were deduced from the DNA. The sample table contains around 640,000 clones; only one count was recorded for roughly 96% of them. The ten top clones hold 0.11% of the sample.

For the CD8 naive samples, CD45RO-negative cells were positively selected for CCR7, yielding a CD45RA+CCR7+ population from which TemRA cells were excluded. Donors were healthy HIV-negative adults with no recently reported acute infections or vaccinations. Only Caucasian adults living in Nashville, Tennessee, USA were represented among the donors. Blood was collected by leukapheresis, and PBMCs were isolated by Ficoll-Histopaque density gradient centrifugation and then cryopreserved in liquid nitrogen vapor phase. Analytical flow cytometry was used to check the purity and quantity of every magnetically sorted T cell population. Each sorted fraction had its genomic DNA isolated and then quantified by UV absorbance on a Nanodrop 2000c.

The source material was naive CD8+ T cells sorted from blood. The cell subset or site label of this sample denotes: CD45RA+CCR7+. Here the chain combines TRBV20-1 and TRBJ2-7; no D gene can be assigned with confidence. This clonotype originated in a woman younger than 45 in good health. The CDR3 region reads CSARSAYEQYF. The nucleotides read TGCAGTGCTAGAAGTGCCTACGAGCAGTACTTC.